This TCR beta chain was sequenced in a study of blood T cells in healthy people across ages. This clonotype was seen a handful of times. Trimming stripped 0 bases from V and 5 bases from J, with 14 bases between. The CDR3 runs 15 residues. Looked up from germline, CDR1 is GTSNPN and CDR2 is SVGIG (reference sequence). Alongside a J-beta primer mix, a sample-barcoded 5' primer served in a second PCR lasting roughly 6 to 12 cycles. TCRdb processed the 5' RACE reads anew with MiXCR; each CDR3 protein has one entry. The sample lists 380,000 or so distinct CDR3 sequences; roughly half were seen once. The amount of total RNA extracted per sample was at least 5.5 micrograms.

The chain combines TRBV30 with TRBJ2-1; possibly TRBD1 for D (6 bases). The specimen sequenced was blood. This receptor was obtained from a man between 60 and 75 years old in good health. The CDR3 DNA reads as TGTGCCTGGAGTGTAGGGACACCAGACCACAATGAGCAGTTCTTC. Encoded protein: CAWSVGTPDHNEQFF.